This TCR beta chain was captured by sequencing in a study of blood T cell repertoires in COVID-19. Overall study context: The samples span acute and convalescent COVID-19 from the United States, Italy and Spain.

As processed by the authors: Reference gene primers were amplified, and this amplification served to estimate nucleated cell counts. Generated by immunoSEQ multiplex PCR, the TCRdb table keeps only in-frame clones and is missing some. V, J and clone size reflect that table, while D and trimming were determined from the DNA. The data hold under 250,000 clones, with 83% observed a single time. V lost 4 bases, J lost 4 bases, and 5 bases stayed unmatched. The CDR3 length is 15 residues. The germline CDR1 and CDR2 sequences are ENHRY and SYGVKD. This clone was detected once. The material sequenced was peripheral blood. The source is a human donor in a cohort sampled during active COVID-19. V and J are TRBV10-3 and TRBJ1-1; 11 nucleotides agree with TRBD1. The CDR3 nucleotides are TGTGCCATCAGTGGGCCCGGGACAGGGGGCACTGAAGCTTTCTTT. Translated, it gives CAISGPGTGGTEAFF.